The present T cell receptor beta chain was sequenced within a study of cytomegalovirus exposure and HLA in healthy donors. Germline CDR1 and CDR2: GTSNPN and SVGIG (reference sequence). The CDR3 extends over 15 amino acids. V was clipped by 3 bases and J by 6 bases, with 15 bases between them. A multiplex PCR was run with 60 Vbeta primers and 13 Jbeta primers. Using immunoSEQ multiplex PCR, the repertoire was profiled, and TCRdb retains in-frame clones only, with some absent. In the table there are about 70,000 clones, 86% of which are singletons. This receptor was taken from a woman between 25 and 40 years old in good health and CMV-seronegative. The chain carries TRBV30 and TRBJ1-6; perhaps TRBD1 as D (5 bases). The sequencing sample was made of PBMCs. CDR3 bases: TGTGCCTGGAGCATAGACAGCTTCCCTAATTCACCCCTCCACTTT. Protein sequence: CAWSIDSFPNSPLHF.